Each of the 6 T cell receptor beta chains below was sequenced from the same sample in a study of T cells in tumors after PD-1 blockade. TCRdb keeps only in-frame clones here, not all; method: immunoSEQ multiplex PCR. This table has about 15,000 clones, about 80% appearing once. Sequenced here: PBMCs, sampled after anti-PD-1 treatment. All receptors derive from a human donor with basal cell carcinoma.

This clone was seen a single time. V is TRBV12-3 or TRBV12-4 and J is TRBJ2-5, with 10 nucleotides matching TRBD1. This CDR3 contains 12 residues. Trimming cost V 8 bases and J 5 bases; bases outside gene matches: 2. The CDR3 here is CASGQGEETQYF. CDR3 nucleotide sequence: TGTGCCAGCGGACAGGGGGAGGAGACCCAGTACTTC.

The chain combines TRBV5-4 with TRBJ2-2; a possible D gene is TRBD2 (6 bases). Per germline, CDR1 SGHNT and CDR2 YYREEE (reference sequence). With 1 base removed from V and 1 base from J, the gap between germline ends came to 17 bases. CDR3 length: 18 residues. This CDR3 reads CASSLLGTGALNTGELFF. The CDR3 nucleotides read TGTGCCAGCAGCTTGTTAGGTACGGGAGCCCTGAACACCGGGGAGCTGTTTTTT. Combining the CDR3 with reference TRBV5-4 and TRBJ2-2 gives the whole variable domain ETGVTQSPTHLIKTRGQQVTLRCSSQSGHNTVSWYQQALGQGPQFIFQYYREEENGRGNFPPRFSGLQFPNYSSELNVNALELDDSALYLCASSLLGTGALNTGELFFGEGSRLTVL.

The rearrangement joins TRBV7-3 to TRBJ2-2, with 13 nucleotides matching TRBD2. The CDR3 contains 16 residues. Unmatched junction bases numbered 7, after V lost 5 bases and J lost 7 bases. CDR1 is SGHTA and CDR2 is FQGTGA in the germline V gene. CDR3 region: CASSPTSGGGHGELFF. The CDR3 DNA follows: TGTGCCAGCAGCCCCACTAGCGGGGGGGGGCACGGGGAGCTGTTTTTT.

This clone was seen once. The chain couples TRBV18 to TRBJ2-2; D may be TRBD1 (6 bases). V was pared by 0 bases and J by 1 base, with 9 bases between. The CDR3 contains 16 residues. Looked up from germline, CDR1 is KGHSH and CDR2 is LQKENI. The CDR3 here is CASSPPLGQNTGELFF. In DNA, the CDR3 is TGTGCCAGCTCACCACCATTGGGACAGAACACCGGGGAGCTGTTTTTT.

The J gene is TRBJ1-1, the V gene TRBV7-6, with 8 bases aligning to TRBD1. J lost 8 bases, V lost 4 bases, and 6 bases had no gene match. The CDR3 contains 13 residues. The germline V gene encodes CDR1 SGHVS and CDR2 FNYEAQ. CDR3 in DNA: TGTGCCAGCAGCTACCGACAGGGGTTGGAAGCTTTCTTT. It is translated as CASSYRQGLEAFF.

V is TRBV6-5 and J is TRBJ2-5; D is perhaps TRBD1 (6 bases). The V gene lost 5 bases and the J gene lost 2 bases, with 6 bases spanning the gap. This CDR3 has 12 amino acids. The germline CDR1 and CDR2 sequences are MNHEY and SVGAGI. CDR3 protein: CASSRGQETQYF. The CDR3, as DNA: TGTGCCAGCAGTAGGGGGCAAGAGACCCAGTACTTC.